One sample yielded the 32 T cell receptor beta chains listed below, sequenced in a study of blood T cells in healthy people across ages. A second 7 to 11 cycle PCR used barcoded and J-beta primers. TCRdb itself ran the 5' RACE reads through MiXCR, one entry per CDR3 protein. Among about 1.5 million distinct CDR3 sequences listed, around 40% were seen once. The sample consisted of blood. The receptors derive from a woman aged 18-29 years in good health.

This clonotype showed up just a few times. This chain joins TRBV20-1 and TRBJ2-3; 12 positions match TRBD1. The V gene's germline CDR1 is DFQATT and CDR2 SNEGSKA (reference sequence). The ends lost 6 bases at V and 4 bases at J; junction bases unmatched: 11. The CDR3 is 16 residues long. The CDR3 nucleotides are TGCAGTGCAATTACCGGGACAGGGGGCTTCGCAGATACGCAGTATTTT. It translates to CSAITGTGGFADTQYF.

This chain uses TRBV4-1 with TRBJ1-5; D uncertain. The CDR3 is made up of 15 amino acids. Germline V gene lookup returns CDR1 MGHRA and CDR2 YSYEKL. Trimming pared 6 bases from V and 1 base from J, leaving 13 bases between. CDR3 coding DNA: TGCGCCAGCAGACCTGCTTACCGAAGCAATCAGCCCCAGCATTTT. Its protein is CASRPAYRSNQPQHF.

This clonotype has a handful of counts. The chain recombines TRBV6-5 with TRBJ1-6, with TRBD1 matching over 8 bases. After removal of 5 bases from V and 7 bases from J, the junction contained 7 bases not matched to a gene. This CDR3 is 15 amino acids long. CDR1 MNHEY and CDR2 SVGAGI come from the germline V gene. The CDR3 loop is CASSADRGGNSPLHF. The CDR3 coding sequence is TGTGCCAGCAGTGCAGACAGGGGAGGAAATTCACCCCTCCACTTT.

This clonotype was recorded a few times. The V and J genes are TRBV4-3 and TRBJ2-7; 11 bases agree with TRBD1. Germline lookup yields CDR1 LGHNA and CDR2 YSLEER. CDR3 length: 17 amino acids. Trimming removed 2 bases from V and 3 bases from J; junction bases left unmatched: 9. In nucleotides, the CDR3 is TGCGCCAGCAGCCAACAAGCCGGACAGGGGGCTAGCTACGAGCAGTACTTC. This encodes CASSQQAGQGASYEQYF.

This clonotype was found a few times. This chain connects TRBV20-1 to TRBJ2-3; tentative D call: TRBD2 (6 bases). The CDR3 contains 13 residues. V lost 1 base and J lost 3, with 8 bases in between. In germline, CDR1 is DFQATT, CDR2 SNEGSKA (reference sequence). In DNA form, the CDR3 reads TGCAGTGCTAGAGGACTAGAAACAGATACGCAGTATTTT. Translated, it gives CSARGLETDTQYF.

This clonotype was detected a few times. The chain joins TRBV4-3 to TRBJ2-1, with D maybe TRBD2 (5 bases). CDR3 length: 15 amino acids. Germline V gene lookup returns CDR1 LGHNA and CDR2 YSLEER. With 5 bases removed from V and 7 bases from J, the gap between germline ends came to 18 bases. The CDR3 loop reads CASSLNPGVLNEQFF. The CDR3, as DNA: TGCGCCAGCAGCTTAAACCCCGGGGTACTGAATGAGCAGTTCTTC.

The J gene is TRBJ2-1, the V gene TRBV28, with D maybe TRBD1 (6 bases). This CDR3 contains 13 residues. Germline CDR1 and CDR2: MDHEN and SYDVKM. Trimming took off 3 bases at V and 9 bases at J, with 12 bases between the two ends. Written as DNA, the CDR3 is TGTGCCAGCAGTTTCCGGGACAAGATTGAGCAGTTCTTC. Translated, it gives CASSFRDKIEQFF.

The J gene is TRBJ2-1, the V gene TRBV20-1; D remains ambiguous. The DNA matches TRBJ2-7 better at its end, which makes the J call doubtful. This CDR3 has 13 amino acids. Germline V gene sequence: CDR1 DFQATT, CDR2 SNEGSKA (reference sequence). The CDR3 DNA sequence: TGCAGTGCTAGAGTTATCGGCCACAATGAGCAGTACTTC. It is translated as CSARVIGHNEQYF.

This chain links TRBV10-3 with TRBJ2-4; maybe TRBD1 (6 bases). The DNA matches TRBJ2-5 better at its end, which makes the J call doubtful. The V gene's germline CDR1 is ENHRY and CDR2 SYGVKD. This CDR3 spans 12 amino acids. This CDR3 is CAIRDSGETQYF. The CDR3 DNA follows: TGTGCCATCAGGGACAGTGGGGAGACCCAGTACTTC.

Turning to this clonotype: Its ends do not fully match the called genes, so a read error is possible. V and J are TRBV7-2 and TRBJ2-3, with 12 bases aligning to TRBD2. This CDR3 is built from 17 residues. Germline V gene data show CDR1 as SGHTA and CDR2 as FQGNSA. CDR3 in amino acids: CASSLVASGRDTETQYF. The CDR3 nucleotides are TGTGCCAGCAGCTTAGTGGCTAGCGGGAGGGACACAGAGACGCAGTATTTT.

V and J are TRBV20-1 and TRBJ2-5, with D hard to call. V lost 6 bases to trimming and J lost 2 bases, with 13 bases between them. The CDR3 length is 13 residues. Germline values: CDR1 DFQATT, CDR2 SNEGSKA (reference sequence). The CDR3 region is CSATTMGQETQYF. The CDR3 nucleotides are TGCAGTGCCACGACGATGGGACAAGAGACCCAGTACTTC.

The chain recombines TRBV4-3 with TRBJ2-1; 10 positions match TRBD2. Germline values: CDR1 LGHNA, CDR2 YSLEER. V gave up 4 bases and J gave up 12 bases; unmatched junction bases: 12. The CDR3 is 15 amino acids. CDR3 residues: CASSPDPSGSQGQFF. The CDR3 DNA follows: TGCGCCAGCAGCCCAGATCCTAGCGGGAGTCAGGGGCAGTTCTTC.

The rearrangement uses TRBV3-1 and TRBJ2-1; 8 bases are shared with TRBD2. Germline V gene data show CDR1 as LGHDT and CDR2 as YNNKEL (reference sequence). The CDR3 has 15 residues. V shed 1 base and J 6 bases; nucleotides not matched to a gene: 5. The CDR3 DNA reads as TGTGCCAGCAGCCAAGCGGGAGGGCATGGCAATGAGCAGTTCTTC. Protein: CASSQAGGHGNEQFF.

The chain's CDR3 is CASSGLSGGPEQFF. The DNA for the CDR3 is TGTGCCAGCAGCGGACTAAGCGGGGGGCCTGAGCAGTTCTTC. The chain uses TRBV6-6 and TRBJ2-1, with 9 bases matching TRBD2. This CDR3 spans 14 amino acids. Germline V lookup: CDR1 MNHNY, CDR2 SVGAGI (reference sequence). Losses at the gene ends were 6 bases for V and 9 bases for J; bases not matched to a gene: 9.

This clonotype was counted between two and nine times. The chain combines TRBV20-1 with TRBJ1-1, with D unclear. CDR3 size: 15 residues. V was pared by 3 bases and J by 3 bases, with 17 bases between. Germline V gene sequence: CDR1 DFQATT, CDR2 SNEGSKA (reference sequence). The CDR3 DNA sequence: TGCAGTGCTAGTGGAGACCAGGTGGGCGACACTGAAGCTTTCTTT. Protein: CSASGDQVGDTEAFF.

The table lists this clonotype with a count of one. The chain links TRBV3-1 to TRBJ2-1; D is perhaps TRBD2 (6 bases). V was cut by 2 bases and J by 15 bases, with 20 bases left in between. The CDR3 is 14 amino acids. Germline CDR1 and CDR2: LGHDT and YNNKEL (reference sequence). The CDR3 DNA reads TGTGCCAGCAGCCAATGGGACTCCACTATGTATCGGTTCTTC. As protein: CASSQWDSTMYRFF.

The genes are TRBV2 and TRBJ2-3, with 13 bases identical to TRBD2. Per the germline V gene, CDR1 is SNHLY and CDR2 is FYNNEI. After removal of 4 bases from V and 6 bases from J, the junction contained 4 bases not matched to a gene. The CDR3 sequence is 15 residues long. In nucleotides, the CDR3 is TGTGCCAGCAGTGGGACTAGCGGGAGATCGGATACGCAGTATTTT. This codes for CASSGTSGRSDTQYF.

V usage is TRBV18 and J usage is TRBJ1-1; TRBD1 agrees at 7 bases. The J segment lost 4 bases and the V segment lost 3 bases, leaving 5 bases of the junction unmatched. The CDR3 has 14 amino acids. From germline, CDR1 is KGHSH and CDR2 LQKENI. The CDR3 DNA is TGTGCCAGCTCACCGGGGGAGGGGGCCACTGAAGCTTTCTTT. Translated: CASSPGEGATEAFF.

V and J are TRBV12-3 or TRBV12-4 and TRBJ2-6; D remains unclear. V lost 5 bases and J 0 bases, leaving 11 bases between the germline ends. The CDR3 consists of 16 residues. The CDR3 sequence is CASSTRWDSGANVLTF. CDR3 nucleotide sequence: TGTGCCAGCAGTACCCGCTGGGACTCTGGGGCCAACGTCCTGACTTTC.

The chain combines TRBV5-1 with TRBJ2-3, with 9 bases lining up with TRBD1. With 1 base clipped from V and 11 bases from J, the junction kept 11 bases outside the gene matches. CDR1 and CDR2 from the germline V gene are SGHRS and YFSETQ. The CDR3 extends over 15 amino acids. CDR3 coding DNA: TGCGCCAGCAGCTTGTCGGGGACAGGGCGTAGTATGCAGTATTTT. Protein: CASSLSGTGRSMQYF.

This clonotype has only a few counts. The chain uses TRBV7-2 and TRBJ2-7; D gene unclear. The CDR3 length is 11 residues. The V end was cut by 2 bases, the J end by 8 bases, with 7 bases between. The germline V gene encodes CDR1 SGHTA and CDR2 FQGNSA. This chain's CDR3 is CASSLYGQQYF. CDR3 bases: TGTGCCAGCAGCTTATACGGTCAGCAGTACTTC.

The V gene is TRBV20-1, the J gene TRBJ2-1; TRBD2 matches at 11 bases. Germline V gene lookup returns CDR1 DFQATT and CDR2 SNEGSKA (reference sequence). V shed 8 bases and J 0 bases; nucleotides not matched to a gene: 15. This CDR3 has 18 amino acids. The CDR3 DNA reads as TGCAGTACCATCGGGGGACTAGCGGTTAGATACTCCTACAATGAGCAGTTCTTC. This sequence encodes CSTIGGLAVRYSYNEQFF.

V gene TRBV20-1 combines with J gene TRBJ1-5, with D tentatively TRBD1 (5 bases). Deletions cut 5 bases from V and 4 bases from J, with 15 bases between. CDR1 and CDR2 from the germline V gene are DFQATT and SNEGSKA (reference sequence). CDR3 length: 14 residues. For the CDR3, the DNA is TGCAGTGCTCGTCCGGGACCGATAAATCAGCCCCAGCATTTT. Translated, it gives CSARPGPINQPQHF.

The genes are TRBV28 and TRBJ1-4; TRBD1 aligns across 8 bases. V gave up 7 bases and J gave up 8 bases; unmatched junction bases: 9. CDR1 MDHEN and CDR2 SYDVKM come from the germline V gene. This CDR3 is 14 amino acids long. The CDR3 protein is CASNKQGGNEKLFF. In nucleotides, the CDR3 is TGTGCCAGCAATAAACAGGGGGGTAACGAAAAACTGTTTTTT.

This clonotype was detected a few times. This rearrangement joins TRBV7-2 to TRBJ2-3; 12 bases align to TRBD1. The CDR3 runs 16 residues. Germline lookup yields CDR1 SGHTA and CDR2 FQGNSA. The V segment lost 8 bases and the J segment 1 base; nucleotides outside the gene matches: 7. The CDR3 nucleotides read TGTGCCAGCCGCTCCCGGGACAGGGGGCGCACAGATACGCAGTATTTT. It encodes CASRSRDRGRTDTQYF.

The V call is TRBV7-3, the J call TRBJ1-1, with 7 bases matching TRBD1. CDR1 is SGHTA and CDR2 is FQGTGA in the germline V gene. There are 15 residues in the CDR3. The trim removed 5 bases at V and 5 bases at J, leaving 11 bases unmatched. The CDR3 region is CASSLLTGMGTEAFF. Written as DNA, the CDR3 is TGTGCCAGCAGCCTACTGACAGGGATGGGAACTGAAGCTTTCTTT.

This clonotype occurred a few times. This chain joins TRBV10-3 and TRBJ2-1, with 10 bases matching TRBD1. This CDR3 is 15 amino acids long. J gave up 5 bases and V 6 bases, and 7 bases lay outside the gene matches. Germline assignment: CDR1 ENHRY and CDR2 SYGVKD. The CDR3 loop is CAIRNRDRGDNEQFF. In nucleotides, the CDR3 is TGTGCCATCAGGAACCGGGACAGGGGCGACAATGAGCAGTTCTTC.

The rearrangement uses TRBV7-2 and TRBJ2-1, with 13 bases matching TRBD2. This CDR3 comprises 15 residues. Germline CDR1 reads SGHTA; CDR2 reads FQGNSA. The junction had 5 bases not matched to a gene; V was cut back by 5 bases and J by 7 bases. This chain's CDR3 is CASSETSGRINEQFF. CDR3 DNA sequence: TGTGCCAGCAGCGAGACTAGCGGGAGGATTAATGAGCAGTTCTTC.

The chain recombines TRBV5-1 with TRBJ1-1; D not certain. Germline V gene data show CDR1 as SGHRS and CDR2 as YFSETQ. V was shortened by 4 bases and J by 1 base, with 11 bases between the two germline ends. The CDR3 is 14 amino acids. The CDR3, as DNA: TGCGCCAGCAGCCCCTTTCCGGGGAACACTGAAGCTTTCTTT. This sequence encodes CASSPFPGNTEAFF.

Only a few counts were recorded for this clonotype. The rearrangement joins TRBV20-1 to TRBJ2-5; 7 bases are a match to TRBD2. With 3 bases clipped from V and 4 bases from J, the junction kept 5 bases outside the gene matches. The CDR3 length is 13 residues. Per germline, CDR1 DFQATT and CDR2 SNEGSKA (reference sequence). The CDR3 sequence: CSARAGALETQYF. Here the CDR3 DNA reads TGCAGTGCTAGGGCGGGAGCGTTAGAGACCCAGTACTTC.

This clonotype was counted between two and nine times. The chain links TRBV2 to TRBJ1-1, with TRBD1 matching over 7 bases. CDR1 and CDR2 from the germline V gene are SNHLY and FYNNEI. Trimming removed 5 bases from V and 0 bases from J; junction bases left unmatched: 21. The CDR3 covers 20 residues. The CDR3 loop reads CASSPRRPGTVSALNTEAFF. DNA of the CDR3: TGTGCCAGCAGTCCGCGCCGTCCCGGGACAGTATCAGCGCTGAACACTGAAGCTTTCTTT.

Here the CDR3 reads CASSLGGQGYDNEQYF. The CDR3 DNA is TGCGCCAGCAGCCTAGGGGGACAGGGTTATGACAATGAGCAGTACTTC. The chain couples TRBV5-1 to TRBJ2-7, with 9 bases lining up with TRBD1. Germline CDR1 SGHRS, CDR2 YFSETQ. The J segment lost 7 bases and the V segment lost 4 bases, leaving 15 bases of the junction unmatched. This CDR3 has 16 amino acids.